Each of the 5 T cell receptor beta chains below was sequenced from the same sample in a study of cytomegalovirus exposure and HLA in healthy donors. Researchers ran the PCR with 60 Vbeta and 13 Jbeta primers. The table came from immunoSEQ multiplex PCR; TCRdb's copy has only in-frame clones and leaves some out. Of 150,000 or so clones in the sample, over 70% were seen once. Specimen: PBMCs. Receptors originate from a man younger than 40 in good health and CMV-seronegative.

This chain links TRBV12-5 with TRBJ1-2; D may be TRBD1 (5 bases). This CDR3 is built from 12 residues. Trimming cost V 8 bases and J 8 bases, with 15 bases left between them. Germline lookup yields CDR1 LGHNT and CDR2 FRNRAP. The CDR3 reads CASSPQGGGYTF. Here the CDR3 DNA reads TGTGCTAGTTCCCCCCAGGGTGGCGGCTACACCTTC. Together with reference TRBV12-5 and TRBJ1-2, the CDR3 gives the full variable domain: DARVTQTPRHKVTEMGQEVTMRCQPILGHNTVFWYRQTMMQGLELLAYFRNRAPLDDSGMPKDRFSAEMPDATLATLKIQPSEPRDSAVYFCASSPQGGGYTFGSGTRLTVV.

The genes are TRBV28 and TRBJ2-1; 7 positions match TRBD2. Looked up from germline, CDR1 is MDHEN and CDR2 is SYDVKM. The V and J ends lost 3 bases and 5 bases, in that order; junction bases with no gene match: 10. The CDR3 runs 16 residues. The CDR3 DNA reads as TGTGCCAGCAGTTTTTCCGGGACTAAGGGGAACAATGAGCAGTTCTTC. The encoded protein is CASSFSGTKGNNEQFF.

The rearrangement uses TRBV5-1 and TRBJ1-2; TRBD1 matches 8 bases. V dropped 4 bases and J dropped 3; count of bases not matched to a gene: 5. The CDR3 has 14 residues. The V gene's germline CDR1 is SGHRS and CDR2 YFSETQ. This CDR3 is CASSTGQGDYGYTF. The CDR3 DNA sequence: TGCGCCAGCAGCACAGGACAGGGTGACTATGGCTACACCTTC.

The chain uses TRBV9 and TRBJ2-3; D is uncertain. This CDR3 spans 13 amino acids. Germline lookup yields CDR1 SGDLS and CDR2 YYNGEE. V shed 1 base and J shed 2 bases, with 5 bases lying between them. The CDR3 nucleotides read TGTGCCAGCAGCGTACTACTCACAGATACGCAGTATTTT. It specifies CASSVLLTDTQYF.

The CDR3 here is CASSLSAETDTQYF. As DNA, the CDR3 is TGTGCCAGCAGTTTATCAGCGGAGACAGATACGCAGTATTTT. This chain joins TRBV28 and TRBJ2-3, with D possibly being TRBD2 (5 bases). V dropped 1 base and J dropped 3 bases, with 8 bases sitting between them. CDR3 length: 14 residues. From germline, CDR1 is MDHEN and CDR2 SYDVKM.